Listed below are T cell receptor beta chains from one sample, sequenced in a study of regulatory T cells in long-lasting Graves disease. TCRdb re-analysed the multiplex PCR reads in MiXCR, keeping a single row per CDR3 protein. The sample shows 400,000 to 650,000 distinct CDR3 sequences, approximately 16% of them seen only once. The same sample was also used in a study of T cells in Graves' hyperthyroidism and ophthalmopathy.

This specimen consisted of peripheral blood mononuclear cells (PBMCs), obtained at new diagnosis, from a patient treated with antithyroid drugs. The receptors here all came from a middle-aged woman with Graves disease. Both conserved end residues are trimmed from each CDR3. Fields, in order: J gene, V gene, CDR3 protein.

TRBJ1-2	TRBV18	ASSHDRNSNYGYT
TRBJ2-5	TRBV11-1	ASSTGPQETQY
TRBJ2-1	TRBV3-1	ASSQDRRGVWYNEQF
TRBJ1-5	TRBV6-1	ASSGTGNGNQPQH
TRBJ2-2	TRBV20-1	SARDQSRLAAGELF
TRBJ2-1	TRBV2	AREGEQF
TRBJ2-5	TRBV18	ASSPSQGSQETQY
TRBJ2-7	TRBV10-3	AISDLTGLGEQY
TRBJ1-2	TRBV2	ASRRDPTYGYT
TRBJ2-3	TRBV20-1	SARDRDRGYTDTQY
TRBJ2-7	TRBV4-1	ASSQHQGYEQY
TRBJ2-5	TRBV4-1	ASSHSPGQGQETQY
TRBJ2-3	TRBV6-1	ASSTGPSGGSTDTQY
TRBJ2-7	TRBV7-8	ASSLAGGREQY
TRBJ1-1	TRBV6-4	ASRLHSVSTEAF
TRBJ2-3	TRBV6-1	ASSEGGSHTDTQY
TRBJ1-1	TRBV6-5	ASSYSPGTGSPTEAF
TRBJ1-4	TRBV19	ASSKRTTGYEKLF
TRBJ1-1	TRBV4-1	ASSQTPEDFDREAF
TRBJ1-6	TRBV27	ASRYRDRGLPYNSPLH
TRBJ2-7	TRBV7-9	ASSSVRDGNYEQY
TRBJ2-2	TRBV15	ATSRDMVGSGELF
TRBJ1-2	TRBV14	ASSQSLGGFKDGYT
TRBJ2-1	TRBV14	ASSEDRGGGEQF
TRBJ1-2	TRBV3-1	ASTGINYGYT
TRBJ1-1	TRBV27	ASRIYEAF
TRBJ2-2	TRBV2	ASNREGTGELF
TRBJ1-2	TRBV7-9	ASSLGQYGYT
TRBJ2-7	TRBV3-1	ASSQAGSGEQY
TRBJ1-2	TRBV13	ASNITGDAYGYT
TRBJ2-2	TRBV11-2	ASSFGLAANTGELF
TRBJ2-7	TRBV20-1	SGQYRYEQY
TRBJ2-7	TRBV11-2	ASSLVAGGYEQY
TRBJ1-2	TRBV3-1	ASSQARSRGGYT
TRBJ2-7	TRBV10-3	AISDGQGSYEQY
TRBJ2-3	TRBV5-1	ASSPSWPSGGYTQY
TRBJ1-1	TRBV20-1	SATPGTGRTEAF
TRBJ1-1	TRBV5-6	ASSFPGANTEAF
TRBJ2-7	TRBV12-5	ASGYDHEQY
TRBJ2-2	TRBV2	ASSETHSTNTGELF
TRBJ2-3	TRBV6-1	ASSEGGGLRTDTQY
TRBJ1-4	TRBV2	ASSQQGADEKLF
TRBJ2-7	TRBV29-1	SVGGSTYEQY
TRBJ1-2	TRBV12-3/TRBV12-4	ASSLDAGWYGYT
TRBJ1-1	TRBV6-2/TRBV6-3	ASSYSISGTQNTEAF
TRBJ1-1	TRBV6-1	ASRQGYTEAF
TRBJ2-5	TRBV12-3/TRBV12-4	ASSLGGGAEETQY
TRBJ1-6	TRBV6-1	ASSQSGQGVYNSPLH
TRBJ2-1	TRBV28	ASSLLAGGLVEQF
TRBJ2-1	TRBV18	ASSPPGVGSSYNEQF
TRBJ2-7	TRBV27	ASSLSGAGSYEQY
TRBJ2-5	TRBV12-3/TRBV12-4	ASSSASGGETQY
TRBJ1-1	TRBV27	ASRRQGMNTEAF
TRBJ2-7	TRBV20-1	SARDLGRSYEQY
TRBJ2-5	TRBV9	ASSAGQGQETQY
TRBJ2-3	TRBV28	ASSTRTSGVSDTQY